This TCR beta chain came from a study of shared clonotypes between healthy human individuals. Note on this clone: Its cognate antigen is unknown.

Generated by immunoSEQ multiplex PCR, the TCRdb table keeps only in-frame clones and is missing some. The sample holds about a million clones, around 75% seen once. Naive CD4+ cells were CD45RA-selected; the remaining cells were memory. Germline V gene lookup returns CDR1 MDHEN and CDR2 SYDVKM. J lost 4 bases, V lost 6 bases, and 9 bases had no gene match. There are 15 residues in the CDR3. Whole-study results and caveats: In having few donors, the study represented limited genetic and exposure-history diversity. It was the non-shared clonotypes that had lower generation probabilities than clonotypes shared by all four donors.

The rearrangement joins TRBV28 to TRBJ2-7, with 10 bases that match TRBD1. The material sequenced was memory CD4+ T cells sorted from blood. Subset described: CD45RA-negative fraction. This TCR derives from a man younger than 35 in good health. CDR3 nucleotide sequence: TGTGCCAGCAGGGGACAGGGGCGGATCCCATACGAGCAGTACTTC. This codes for CASRGQGRIPYEQYF. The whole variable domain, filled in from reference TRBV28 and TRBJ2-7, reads DVKVTQSSRYLVKRTGEKVFLECVQDMDHENMFWYRQDPGLGLRLIYFSYDVKMKEKGDIPEGYSVSREKKERFSLILESASTNQTSMYLCASRGQGRIPYEQYFGPGTRLTVT.